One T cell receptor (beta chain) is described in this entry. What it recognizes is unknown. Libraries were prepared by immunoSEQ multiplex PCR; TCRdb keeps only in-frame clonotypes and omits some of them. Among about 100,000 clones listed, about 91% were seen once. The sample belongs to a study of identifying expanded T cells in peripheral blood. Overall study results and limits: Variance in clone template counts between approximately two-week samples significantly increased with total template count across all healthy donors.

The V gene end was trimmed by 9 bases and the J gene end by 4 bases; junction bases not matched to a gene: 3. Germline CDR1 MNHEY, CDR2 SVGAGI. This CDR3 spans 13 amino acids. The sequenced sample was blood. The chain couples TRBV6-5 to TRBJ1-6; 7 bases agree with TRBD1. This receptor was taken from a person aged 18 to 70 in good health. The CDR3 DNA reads TGTGCCAGTTCGGGACAGTATAATTCACCCCTCCACTTT. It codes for CASSGQYNSPLHF.